This T cell receptor (beta chain) was documented in a study of T-cell reconstitution after alpha-beta-depleted transplantation in children (dated by TCRdb to the mid-2010s). Study-wide context: Using TCR repertoire profiling, the study quantitatively followed how T-cell immune reconstitution unfolded in children after TCRalphabeta/CD19-depleted allogeneic hematopoietic cell transplantation.

Relative to germline, V is missing 5 bases and J is missing 2 bases, with 10 bases of the junction outside any gene match. CDR1 MNHEY and CDR2 SMNVEV were looked up in the germline V gene (reference sequence). Measured from the cysteine to the phenylalanine, the CDR3 is 16 residues long. The DNA shown is the 48-base CDR3, in frame from base 1. Only a few counts were recorded for this clonotype. Its antigen remains undetermined. No base-level quality is on record; no much larger clone is a single base apart. The method was PCR. This sample was sequenced with an Illumina HiSeq 2500. Molecular barcoding was employed in the preparation of TCR libraries, with unique molecular identifiers being used to normalize TCRbeta repertoire quantification. The public reads were run again by TCRdb, first through fastp at Q25 and then through MiXCR, and only productive beta chains were kept. Entries that share a CDR3 protein sequence are merged under the most common genes and DNA. Across this sample there are about 540,000 distinct CDR3 sequences, with around 18% seen only once. Of the sample, around 3.3% is held by the ten largest clones.

Material: PBMCs from the stem cell graft donor, obtained from the stem cell graft. The receptor comes from a human donor who donated a stem cell graft to a child with acute lymphoblastic leukemia. The chain is encoded by TRBV27 joined to TRBJ2-3, and 7 junctional nucleotides match TRBD2. The nucleotide sequence reads as follows: TGTGCCAGCAGTACACTAGTCGGGGGGAACACAGATACGCAGTATTTT. Its coded protein is CASSTLVGGNTDTQYF.